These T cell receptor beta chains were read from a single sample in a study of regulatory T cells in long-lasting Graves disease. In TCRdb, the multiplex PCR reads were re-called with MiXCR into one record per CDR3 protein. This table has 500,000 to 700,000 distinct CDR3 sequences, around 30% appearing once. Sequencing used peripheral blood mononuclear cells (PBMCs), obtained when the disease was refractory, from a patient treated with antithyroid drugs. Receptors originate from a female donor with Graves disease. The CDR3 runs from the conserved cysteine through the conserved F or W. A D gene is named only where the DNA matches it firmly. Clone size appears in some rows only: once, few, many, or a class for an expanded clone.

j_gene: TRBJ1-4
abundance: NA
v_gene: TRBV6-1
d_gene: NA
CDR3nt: TGTGCCAGCAGTGAAGGAGGCGGATATAATGAAAAACTGTTTTTT
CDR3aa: CASSEGGGYNEKLFF

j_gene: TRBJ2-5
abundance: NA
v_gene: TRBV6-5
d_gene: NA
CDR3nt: TGTGCCAGCAGTTCCCAGACCTGGGGGCAAGAGACCCAGTACTTC
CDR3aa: CASSSQTWGQETQYF

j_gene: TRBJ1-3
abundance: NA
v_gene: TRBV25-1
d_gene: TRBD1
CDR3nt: TGTGCCAGCAGTGCCCCCGGGACAGCCGCTGGAAACACCATATATTTT
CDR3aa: CASSAPGTAAGNTIYF

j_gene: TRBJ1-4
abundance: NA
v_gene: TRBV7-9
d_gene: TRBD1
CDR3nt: TGTGCCAGCAGCGGGACAGGGGAGTACGAAAAACTGTTTTTT
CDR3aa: CASSGTGEYEKLFF

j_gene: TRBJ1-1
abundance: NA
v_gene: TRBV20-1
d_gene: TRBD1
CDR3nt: TGCAGTGCTAGAGACCCGGGGGCAGGGGGTTACACTGAAGCTTTCTTT
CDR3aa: CSARDPGAGGYTEAFF

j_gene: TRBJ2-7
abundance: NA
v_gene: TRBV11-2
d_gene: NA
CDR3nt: TGTGCCAGCAGCTTAGGCGGGACCTCCTGCGAGCAGTACTTC
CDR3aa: CASSLGGTSCEQYF

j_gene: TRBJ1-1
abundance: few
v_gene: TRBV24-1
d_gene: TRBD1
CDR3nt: TGTGCCACCAGTGATTCAGGGGGGAACACTGAAGCTTTCTTT
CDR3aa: CATSDSGGNTEAFF

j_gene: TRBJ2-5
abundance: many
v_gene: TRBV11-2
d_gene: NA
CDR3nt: TGTGCCAGCAGCTTAGCTTCAGGCTTCCAAGAGACCCAGTACTTC
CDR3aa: CASSLASGFQETQYF

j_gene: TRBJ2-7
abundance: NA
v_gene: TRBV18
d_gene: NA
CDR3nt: TGTGCCAGCTCACCGGCAGAAATTTACGAGCAGTACTTC
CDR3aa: CASSPAEIYEQYF

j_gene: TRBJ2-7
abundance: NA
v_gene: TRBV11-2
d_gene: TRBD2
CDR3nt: TGTGCCAGCAGCCCCGGACTAGCGGGAATCCACTACGAGCAGTACTTC
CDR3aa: CASSPGLAGIHYEQYF